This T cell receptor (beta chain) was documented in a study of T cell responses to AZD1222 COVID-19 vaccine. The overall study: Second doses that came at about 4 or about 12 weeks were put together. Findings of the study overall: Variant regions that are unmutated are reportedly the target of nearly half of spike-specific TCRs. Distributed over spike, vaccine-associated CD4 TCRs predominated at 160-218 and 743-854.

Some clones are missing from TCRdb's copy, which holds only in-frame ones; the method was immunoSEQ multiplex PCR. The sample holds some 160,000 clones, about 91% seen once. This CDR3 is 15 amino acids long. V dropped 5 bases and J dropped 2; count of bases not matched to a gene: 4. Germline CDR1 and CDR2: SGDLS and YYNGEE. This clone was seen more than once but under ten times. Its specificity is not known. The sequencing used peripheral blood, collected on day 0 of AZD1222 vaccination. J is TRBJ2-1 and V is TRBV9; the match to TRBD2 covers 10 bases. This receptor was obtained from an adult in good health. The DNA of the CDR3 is TGTGCCAGCAGTTACACTAGCGGGACCTACAATGAGCAGTTCTTC. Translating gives CASSYTSGTYNEQFF.